This T cell receptor (beta chain) was identified in a study of control samples from healthy donors and cancer patients. Germline loops: CDR1 GTSNPN, CDR2 SVGIG (reference sequence). The V gene end was trimmed by 3 bases and the J gene end by 7 bases; junction bases not matched to a gene: 13. The CDR3 is 15 residues long. Method: immunoSEQ multiplex PCR; TCRdb's copy keeps in-frame clones and lacks some. This table holds about 140,000 clones, 91% found once. Sequenced input: blood. The chain has TRBV30 and TRBJ1-1; 8 bases map to TRBD1. This TCR derives from a man aged 18 to 35 in good health. The DNA of the CDR3 is TGTGCCTGGAGGTCAACCGGGACAGGTCCTTATGAAGCTTTCTTT. Its translation is CAWRSTGTGPYEAFF.